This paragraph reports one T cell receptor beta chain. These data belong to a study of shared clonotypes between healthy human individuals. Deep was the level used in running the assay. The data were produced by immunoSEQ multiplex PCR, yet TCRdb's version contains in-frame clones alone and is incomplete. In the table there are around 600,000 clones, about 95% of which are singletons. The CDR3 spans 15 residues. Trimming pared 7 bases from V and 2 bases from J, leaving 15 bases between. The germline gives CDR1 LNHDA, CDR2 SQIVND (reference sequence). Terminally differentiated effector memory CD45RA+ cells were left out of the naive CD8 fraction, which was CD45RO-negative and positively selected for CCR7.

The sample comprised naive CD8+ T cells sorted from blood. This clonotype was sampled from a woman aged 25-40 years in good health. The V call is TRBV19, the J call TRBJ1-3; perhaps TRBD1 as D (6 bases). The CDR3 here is CASTLAGTTGNTIYF. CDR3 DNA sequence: TGTGCCAGTACTTTGGCAGGGACAACTGGAAACACCATATATTTT. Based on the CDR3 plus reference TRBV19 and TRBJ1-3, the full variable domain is DGGITQSPKYLFRKEGQNVTLSCEQNLNHDAMYWYRQDPGQGLRLIYYSQIVNDFQKGDIAEGYSVSREKKESFPLTVTSAQKNPTAFYLCASTLAGTTGNTIYFGEGSWLTVV.